This T cell receptor beta chain was sequenced in a study of blood T cell repertoires in COVID-19. Study overall: Samples of COVID-19 (acute and convalescent) were obtained from the United States, Italy and Spain. In each case, the material was cDNA or gDNA derived from T cells, B-cell-depleted T cells, or PBMCs.

This clone was seen many times. In the authors' workflow: From reference gene primer amplification, estimates of nucleated cell counts were derived. Profiled with immunoSEQ multiplex PCR; TCRdb holds only in-frame clones, not every one. Clone size and V and J calls were adopted from that table, with D and trimming inferred from the DNA. This repertoire shows some 140,000 clones, around 84% found once; its top ten account for roughly 15%. The CDR3 loop spans 13 amino acids. V dropped 0 bases and J dropped 3 bases, with 6 bases sitting between them. In germline, CDR1 is SGHDT, CDR2 YYEEEE. This TCR was sampled from a woman over 75 with acute or convalescent COVID-19. The rearrangement links TRBV5-6 to TRBJ1-2; no clear D. The source material was peripheral blood. The CDR3 is CASSLAQDYGYTF. The CDR3 nucleotides are TGTGCCAGCAGCTTGGCTCAGGACTATGGCTACACCTTC.